These 29 T cell receptor beta chains came from one sample sequenced in a study of spatial heterogeneity in lung cancer. TCRdb used MiXCR to reprocess the 5' RACE reads, holding one entry per CDR3 protein. Among around 4,000 distinct CDR3 sequences listed, 20% to 25% were seen once. Time point reported: sample taken at primary tumor resection. Unsorted whole RNA of tumor, nontumor lung or frozen PBMC was sequenced. The specimen comprised normal lung tissue next to the tumor, sampled at surgery. These receptors were collected from a female donor with early-stage non-small cell lung cancer.

Note on this clonotype: Little can be read into the size of this beta chain, an off-target read in a library designed for alpha chains. The V call is TRBV25-1, the J call TRBJ2-3, with a possible D match to TRBD1 (5 bases). Trimming stripped 2 bases from V and 8 bases from J, with 14 bases between. CDR1 MGHDK and CDR2 SYGVNS come from the germline V gene. The CDR3 totals 14 residues. The CDR3 region is CASSEGGAGLTQYF. As DNA, the CDR3 is TGTGCCAGCAGTGAAGGTGGGGCAGGCCTTACGCAGTATTTT. The full variable domain, rest sourced from reference TRBV25-1 and TRBJ2-3, is EADIYQTPRYLVIGTGKKITLECSQTMGHDKMYWYQQDPGMELHLIHYSYGVNSTEKGDLSSESTVSRIRTEHFPLTLESARPSHTSQYLCASSEGGAGLTQYFGPGTRLTVL.

This clonotype is medium-sized within its sample. The library was built for alpha chains, so this beta chain is an off-target read and its size means little. The DNA for the CDR3 is TGTGCCAGCAGTTTTGGTAGCGGGAATAACAATGAGCAGTTCTTC. Its translation is CASSFGSGNNNEQFF. The chain carries TRBV28 and TRBJ2-1; 8 bases line up with TRBD2. This CDR3 region has 15 residues. Trimming at V came to 3 bases and at J to 5 bases, leaving 6 bases not matched to a gene. Germline CDR1 and CDR2: MDHEN and SYDVKM.

This clonotype is labeled medium-sized (0.01 to 0.1%). This beta chain represents an off-target read in a library built for alpha chains; its size is of limited meaning. The chain combines TRBV9 with TRBJ2-3, with D perhaps matching TRBD2 (6 bases). Trimming removed 4 bases at V and 0 bases at J, with 12 bases between. The CDR3 is 15 amino acids. Germline CDR1 reads SGDLS; CDR2 reads YYNGEE. CDR3 protein: CASSTGTLSTDTQYF. The CDR3 DNA is TGTGCCAGCAGCACCGGGACTCTTAGCACAGATACGCAGTATTTT.

This clonotype was detected many times. This beta chain slipped into a library made for alpha chains as a stray read, so its size is not meaningful. The V call is TRBV11-2, the J call TRBJ1-3, with 7 bases identical to TRBD1. The junction had 13 bases not matched to a gene; V was cut back by 1 base and J by 4 bases. From germline, CDR1 is SGHAT and CDR2 FQNNGV. The CDR3 is 18 amino acids. The CDR3 region has the DNA TGTGCCAGCAGCTTAGGGCCCTTCAGGACAGGTTCGGGAAACACCATATATTTT. Its translation: CASSLGPFRTGSGNTIYF.

By sample fraction, this clonotype is medium-sized. This beta chain is off target for a library built for alpha chains, so its abundance means little. The V and J genes are TRBV6-5 and TRBJ1-6; D possibly corresponds to TRBD1 (5 bases). The germline V gene has CDR1 MNHEY and CDR2 SVGAGI. Trimming stripped 4 bases from V and 7 bases from J, with 8 bases between. The CDR3 runs 13 residues. For the CDR3, the DNA is TGTGCCAGCAGTTTCAGGGACAATTCACCCCTCCACTTT. This codes for CASSFRDNSPLHF.

Regarding this clonotype: This beta chain is a stray read from a library made for alpha chains; its abundance is not meaningful. The J gene is TRBJ2-5, the V gene TRBV29-1; weak D call: TRBD1 (6 bases). Trimming left V 4 bases short and J 4 bases short, with 7 bases between. Germline CDR1 SQVTM, CDR2 ANQGSEA. The CDR3 contains 11 residues. In nucleotides, the CDR3 is TGCAGCGTTGGGGGGCGAGAGACCCAGTACTTC. It is translated as CSVGGRETQYF.

This clonotype counts as medium-sized. This beta chain is an unintended read in a library built for alpha chains; its size means little. This chain uses TRBV20-1 with TRBJ2-7; D may be TRBD1 (6 bases). Trimming removed 1 base at V and 2 bases at J, with 15 bases between. The CDR3 loop spans 15 amino acids. The germline CDR1 and CDR2 sequences are DFQATT and SNEGSKA (reference sequence). CDR3 residues: CSARGLGQSAYEQYF. For the CDR3, the DNA is TGCAGTGCTAGAGGATTAGGACAGAGTGCCTACGAGCAGTACTTC.

Relative to its sample, this clonotype is medium-sized. The size of this beta chain means little, since it is a stray read in a library made for alpha chains. The chain combines TRBV6-2 or TRBV6-3 with TRBJ1-5; D is perhaps TRBD1 (6 bases). Germline CDR1 is MNHEY and CDR2 is SVGEGT. The ends were cut back, 6 bases at V and 1 base at J, with 10 bases in the middle. This CDR3 has 14 amino acids. In DNA form, the CDR3 reads TGTGCCAGCAGAGAGGGGGGGAGCAATCAGCCCCAGCATTTT. It specifies CASREGGSNQPQHF.

This clonotype was counted ten times or more. This beta chain is a stray read from a library made for alpha chains; its abundance is not meaningful. The chain recombines TRBV5-1 with TRBJ2-2; D perhaps matches TRBD2 (7 bases). Germline V gives CDR1 SGHRS, CDR2 YFSETQ. V lost 5 bases and J 5 bases, leaving 13 bases between the germline ends. The CDR3 loop spans 14 amino acids. In nucleotides, the CDR3 is TGCGCCAGCAGAGATAGGGGGGGAACCGGGGAGCTGTTTTTT. Amino acid sequence: CASRDRGGTGELFF. The full variable domain, its missing parts supplied by reference TRBV5-1 and TRBJ2-2, is KAGVTQTPRYLIKTRGQQVTLSCSPISGHRSVSWYQQTPGQGLQFLFEYFSETQRNKGNFPGRFSGRQFSNSRSEMNVSTLELGDSALYLCASRDRGGTGELFFGEGSRLTVL.

This clonotype is medium-sized by share. The size of this beta chain means little, since it is a stray read in a library made for alpha chains. The chain uses TRBV29-1 and TRBJ2-1; 8 bases agree with TRBD2. This CDR3 has 13 residues. From germline, CDR1 is SQVTM and CDR2 ANQGSEA. Trimming removed 0 bases from V and 9 bases from J; junction bases left unmatched: 4. DNA of the CDR3: TGCAGCGTTGAAGAACTAGCGGTAGTTGAGCAGTTCTTC. Protein: CSVEELAVVEQFF.

This clonotype is labeled medium-sized (0.01 to 0.1%). This beta chain came through as a stray read in a library set up for alpha chains, and its size says little. The chain is built from TRBV18 and TRBJ2-3, with 8 nucleotides matching TRBD2. CDR1 is KGHSH and CDR2 is LQKENI in the germline V gene. Trimming at V came to 1 base and at J to 2 bases, leaving 5 bases not matched to a gene. The CDR3 runs 16 residues. CDR3 region: CASSPLPLAVTDTQYF. Here the CDR3 DNA reads TGTGCCAGCTCACCACTGCCACTAGCGGTCACAGATACGCAGTATTTT. The whole variable domain, filled in from reference TRBV18 and TRBJ2-3, reads NAGVMQNPRHLVRRRGQEARLRCSPMKGHSHVYWYRQLPEEGLKFMVYLQKENIIDESGMPKERFSAEFPKEGPSILRIQQVVRGDSAAYFCASSPLPLAVTDTQYFGPGTRLTVL.

By share, this clonotype ranks as medium-sized (0.01 to 0.1%). The size of this beta chain means little, since it is a stray read in a library made for alpha chains. The rearrangement joins TRBV5-6 to TRBJ1-5; perhaps TRBD1 as D (5 bases). Trimming shortened V by 6 bases and J by 0 bases, and 16 bases separated the two germline ends. This CDR3 is 16 amino acids long. In germline, CDR1 is SGHDT, CDR2 YYEEEE. CDR3 amino acids: CASTSSGQYSNQPQHF. The CDR3 bases are TGTGCCAGCACCTCCTCGGGGCAGTATAGCAATCAGCCCCAGCATTTT.

This clonotype was seen a few times. Since it is a stray read in a library aimed at alpha chains, this beta chain has a size that is not meaningful. The chain is built from TRBV30 and TRBJ2-3; 7 bases agree with TRBD1. The ends lost 1 base at V and 2 bases at J; junction bases unmatched: 3. The germline V gene has CDR1 GTSNPN and CDR2 SVGIG (reference sequence). The CDR3 consists of 14 residues. The CDR3 region has the DNA TGTGCCTGGAGTGATGGACAGGTCACAGATACGCAGTATTTT. As protein: CAWSDGQVTDTQYF. The variable domain in full, completed from reference TRBV30 and TRBJ2-3, reads SQTIHQWPATLVQPVGSPLSLECTVEGTSNPNLYWYRQAAGRGLQLLFYSVGIGQISSEVPQNLSASRPQDRQFILSSKKLLLSDSGFYLCAWSDGQVTDTQYFGPGTRLTVL.

Comments on this clonotype: Because this beta chain is a stray read in a library intended to capture alpha chains, its abundance should not be given much weight. The chain combines TRBV5-1 with TRBJ1-1, with a weak D call TRBD1 (6 bases). Germline V gene lookup returns CDR1 SGHRS and CDR2 YFSETQ. The V end was cut by 5 bases, the J end by 3 bases, with 17 bases between. The CDR3 extends over 15 amino acids. The CDR3 is CASRFGGAGDTEAFF. CDR3 in DNA: TGCGCCAGCAGATTCGGGGGCGCAGGTGACACTGAAGCTTTCTTT.

Relative to its sample, this clonotype is medium-sized (0.01 to 0.1%). Within a library made for alpha chains, this beta chain is off target, and its count is uninformative. CDR3 nucleotides: TGCAGTGCCAGCCTTGACGGGGGTACCACAGATACGCAGTATTTT. Translated, it gives CSASLDGGTTDTQYF. V usage is TRBV20-1 and J usage is TRBJ2-3, with D possibly matching TRBD2 (6 bases). This CDR3 has 15 residues. V was shortened by 6 bases and J by 2 bases, with 18 bases between the two germline ends. CDR1 is DFQATT, CDR2 SNEGSKA, per germline (reference sequence).

With respect to this clonotype: In a library made to pick up alpha chains, this beta chain is a stray read with a size that means little. The V gene is TRBV4-2, the J gene TRBJ1-5; 9 bases line up with TRBD1. V lost 4 bases to trimming and J lost 8 bases; unmatched junction nucleotides: 6. Germline CDR1 and CDR2: LGHNA and YNFKEQ. The CDR3 has 14 residues. The CDR3 DNA is TGTGCCAGCAGCCCCCTCACAGGGGGCGAGCCCCAGCATTTT. This encodes CASSPLTGGEPQHF.

This clonotype was observed a handful of times. As an off-target read in a library built for alpha chains, this beta chain has a frequency of little significance. V is TRBV6-5 and J is TRBJ2-3, with 9 bases matching TRBD2. Germline loops: CDR1 MNHEY, CDR2 SVGAGI. V was pared by 0 bases and J by 2 bases, with 6 bases of the junction left unmatched. This CDR3 contains 17 residues. CDR3 region: CASSYSERGAVTDTQYF. The CDR3 DNA reads as TGTGCCAGCAGTTACTCGGAGCGGGGGGCCGTCACAGATACGCAGTATTTT.

Within the sample, this clonotype is medium-sized (0.01 to 0.1%). This beta chain slipped into a library made for alpha chains as a stray read, so its size is not meaningful. The rearrangement joins TRBV28 to TRBJ2-3, with D possibly TRBD2 on 6 matching bases. The germline V gene encodes CDR1 MDHEN and CDR2 SYDVKM. The V end was cut by 5 bases, the J end by 0 bases, with 12 bases between. CDR3 length: 15 amino acids. CDR3 bases: TGTGCCAGCAGTGGGGGAGGTCTCAGCACAGATACGCAGTATTTT. Translated, it gives CASSGGGLSTDTQYF.

Of note for this clonotype: This beta chain slipped into a library made for alpha chains as a stray read, so its size is not meaningful. The chain uses TRBV27 and TRBJ2-3; 7 nucleotides align to TRBD2. J lost 6 bases, V lost 4 bases, and 13 bases had no gene match. Germline V lookup: CDR1 MNHEY, CDR2 SMNVEV (reference sequence). The CDR3 length is 16 residues. CDR3 protein: CASSYLPGWGGDTQYF. The CDR3 region has the DNA TGTGCCAGCAGTTATCTACCCGGCTGGGGGGGGGATACGCAGTATTTT.

Concerning this clonotype itself: Being off target in a library aimed at alpha chains, this beta chain has a size of little meaning. This chain links TRBV7-8 with TRBJ2-1; D is perhaps TRBD1 or TRBD2 (5 bases each). Germline loops: CDR1 SGHVS, CDR2 FQNEAQ. The CDR3 runs to 13 residues. V lost 6 bases, J lost 3 bases, and 9 bases lay in between. The CDR3 bases are TGTGCCAGCAGTCCTGGGGGCTACAATGAGCAGTTCTTC. Protein product: CASSPGGYNEQFF.

This clonotype is termed medium-sized. The library was built for alpha chains, so this beta chain is an off-target read and its size means little. The chain uses TRBV15 and TRBJ2-1; 15 nucleotides align to TRBD2. CDR1 is LNHNV, CDR2 YYDKDF, per germline (reference sequence). The CDR3 length is 13 residues. The ends lost 8 bases at V and 7 bases at J; junction bases unmatched: 0. CDR3 nucleotides: TGTGCCACCGGGACTAGCGGGAGGAATGAGCAGTTCTTC. Its translation: CATGTSGRNEQFF. Full variable domain (remainder filled in from reference TRBV15 and TRBJ2-1): DAMVIQNPRYQVTQFGKPVTLSCSQTLNHNVMYWYQQKSSQAPKLLFHYYDKDFNNEADTPDNFQSRRPNTSFCFLDIRSPGLGDTAMYLCATGTSGRNEQFFGPGTRLTVL.

Comments on this clonotype: This beta chain lies outside the target of a library built for alpha chains; its clone size means little. This rearrangement joins TRBV18 to TRBJ2-7; D not resolved. Germline lookup yields CDR1 KGHSH and CDR2 LQKENI. V gave up 1 base and J gave up 0 bases, with 7 bases separating them. CDR3 size: 14 residues. DNA of the CDR3: TGTGCCAGCTCACCACGTCAGTCCTCCTACGAGCAGTACTTC. This translates into CASSPRQSSYEQYF.

Concerning this clonotype: This beta chain is off target for a library built for alpha chains, so its abundance means little. The V gene is TRBV20-1, the J gene TRBJ2-5; 9 bases are shared with TRBD2. Germline V gives CDR1 DFQATT, CDR2 SNEGSKA (reference sequence). Trimming cost V 0 bases and J 5 bases; bases outside gene matches: 13. This CDR3 region has 17 residues. The CDR3 coding sequence is TGCAGTGCTAGAGAATTTCGAGCGGGAGGCACCTGGGAGACCCAGTACTTC. Protein sequence: CSAREFRAGGTWETQYF.

This clonotype was picked up many times. A library prepared for alpha chains yielded this beta chain as an off-target read; its size is of little meaning. V is TRBV5-5 and J is TRBJ2-7; TRBD2 agrees at 11 bases. Germline CDR1 reads SGHKS; CDR2 reads YYEKEE (reference sequence). This CDR3 contains 15 residues. V lost 4 bases to trimming and J lost 3 bases; unmatched junction nucleotides: 6. The CDR3 spells CASSLITSGSYEQYF. DNA for the CDR3: TGTGCCAGCAGCCTGATAACTAGCGGGAGCTACGAGCAGTACTTC.

With regard to this clonotype: This beta chain is an off-target read within a library intended for alpha chains, so its frequency means little. The chain joins TRBV5-1 to TRBJ2-7; TRBD1 aligns across 8 bases. CDR1 and CDR2 from the germline V gene are SGHRS and YFSETQ. The junction had 5 bases not matched to a gene; V was cut back by 3 bases and J by 12 bases. The CDR3 length is 11 residues. DNA for the CDR3: TGCGCCAGCAGCTCACAGGGGGAACGGTACTTC. It codes for CASSSQGERYF.

In this sample, this clonotype is medium-sized. Because the library targeted alpha chains, this beta chain is an off-target read whose size means little. CDR3 DNA sequence: TGTGCCAGCAGCGTAGGCGGTTTCTCCTACGAGCAGTACTTC. The encoded protein is CASSVGGFSYEQYF. The J gene is TRBJ2-7, the V gene TRBV9, with D unresolved. There are 14 residues in the CDR3. Trimming removed 0 bases from V and 0 bases from J, with 7 bases in between. The germline gives CDR1 SGDLS, CDR2 YYNGEE.

This clonotype has a single count. This beta chain is a stray read from a library made for alpha chains; its abundance is not meaningful. This chain joins TRBV20-1 and TRBJ2-5; D may be TRBD2 (5 bases). CDR3 length: 15 residues. V was pared by 1 base and J by 0 bases, with 12 bases between. Germline lookup yields CDR1 DFQATT and CDR2 SNEGSKA (reference sequence). This chain's CDR3 is CSARGPSGNQETQYF. As DNA, the CDR3 is TGCAGTGCTAGAGGACCCAGCGGAAACCAAGAGACCCAGTACTTC.

By sample share, this clonotype is medium-sized (0.01 to 0.1%). The library was built for alpha chains, so this beta chain is an off-target read and its size means little. The chain joins TRBV4-2 to TRBJ2-2, with a weak D call TRBD2 (6 bases). Germline lookup yields CDR1 LGHNA and CDR2 YNFKEQ. V was shortened by 0 bases and J by 10 bases, with 12 bases between the two germline ends. This CDR3 has 14 amino acids. The CDR3 DNA is TGTGCCAGCAGCCAAGATTGGGACTCTGCGGAGCTGTTTTTT. Amino acids: CASSQDWDSAELFF.

This clonotype was counted many times. Since the library was made to target alpha chains, this beta chain is a stray read and its abundance is not meaningful. CDR3: CASTPPEEETQYF. The DNA of the CDR3 is TGTGCCAGCACCCCACCAGAAGAAGAGACCCAGTACTTC. V is TRBV12-3 or TRBV12-4 and J is TRBJ2-5; D is unclear. V was trimmed by 7 bases and J by 3 bases, leaving 12 bases between them. The CDR3 is 13 residues long.